This T cell receptor (beta chain) was sequenced during a study of blood T cell repertoires in COVID-19. Looking at the study overall: Researchers got acute and convalescent COVID-19 samples from the United States, Italy and Spain.

In the original analysis: The assay estimated nucleated cells by amplifying reference gene primers. The table came from immunoSEQ multiplex PCR; TCRdb's copy has only in-frame clones and leaves some out. V and J calls and clone size are as listed in that table; D and trimming were resolved from the DNA. Counted here are about 100,000 clones, roughly 84% occurring once; the ten biggest clones make up approximately 7.3%. V dropped 4 bases and J dropped 4 bases, with 27 bases sitting between them. Germline assignment: CDR1 SGHDT and CDR2 YYEEEE. The CDR3 runs 18 residues. This chain joins TRBV5-6 and TRBJ2-7, with a weak D call TRBD1 (7 bases). The sample was peripheral blood. The sequence was obtained from a man younger than 40 in a cohort sampled during active COVID-19. The CDR3 here is CASSLLVKRSGGSYEQYF. The CDR3 bases are TGTGCCAGCAGCCTCTTGGTCAAGCGGTCAGGGGGGTCGTACGAGCAGTACTTC.